The next 21 T cell receptor beta chains were all read from a single sample in a study of T cell responses to AZD1222 COVID-19 vaccine. Clones were sequenced by immunoSEQ multiplex PCR, and TCRdb holds only the in-frame ones, with some missing. The sample yields approximately 110,000 clones, about 85% seen once. The source was peripheral blood, collected 28 days after the second AZD1222 dose. The origin of the receptors is an adult who received the AZD1222 COVID-19 vaccine.

The J gene is TRBJ2-6, the V gene TRBV9; the match to TRBD1 covers 7 bases. J gave up 2 bases and V 6 bases, and 5 bases lay outside the gene matches. The germline CDR1 and CDR2 sequences are SGDLS and YYNGEE. The CDR3 consists of 15 residues. CDR3 amino acids: CASNSGTAGANVLTF. For the CDR3, the DNA is TGTGCCAGCAATTCCGGGACAGCTGGGGCCAACGTCCTGACTTTC. The entire variable domain, with the rest obtained from reference TRBV9 and TRBJ2-6, is as follows: DSGVTQTPKHLITATGQRVTLRCSPRSGDLSVYWYQQSLDQGLQFLIQYYNGEERAKGNILERFSAQQFPDLHSELNLSSLELGDSALYFCASNSGTAGANVLTFGAGSRLTVL.

CDR3 residues: CASSDCQRTGQFHNEKLFF. The CDR3 DNA reads as TGTGCCAGCAGTGACTGTCAACGGACAGGGCAATTTCATAATGAAAAACTGTTTTTT. The genes are TRBV6-4 and TRBJ1-4, with 8 bases that match TRBD1. The J segment lost 4 bases and the V segment lost 1 base, leaving 14 bases of the junction unmatched. Germline V gives CDR1 MRHNA, CDR2 SNTAGT. The CDR3 is made up of 19 amino acids.

V and J are TRBV19 and TRBJ1-5, with TRBD1 identical over 7 bases. The CDR3 covers 18 residues. J lost 0 bases, V lost 3 bases, and 11 bases had no gene match. Germline-derived CDR1 and CDR2 are LNHDA and SQIVND (reference sequence). CDR3 nucleotides: TGTGCCAGTAGTATCTGGGACAGCGTTAGGGCTAGCAATCAGCCCCAGCATTTT. Translation gives CASSIWDSVRASNQPQHF.

This clone was observed a handful of times. V usage is TRBV5-1 and J usage is TRBJ1-1; D ambiguous. The V and J ends lost 1 base and 4 bases respectively, with 8 bases between them. Germline V lookup: CDR1 SGHRS, CDR2 YFSETQ. The CDR3 length is 13 residues. CDR3 in amino acids: CASSLIMGTEAFF. In DNA, the CDR3 is TGCGCCAGCAGCTTGATAATGGGCACTGAAGCTTTCTTT.

V usage is TRBV5-1 and J usage is TRBJ2-2; 13 nucleotides agree with TRBD2. Per germline, CDR1 SGHRS and CDR2 YFSETQ. After removal of 4 bases from V and 5 bases from J, the junction contained 14 bases not matched to a gene. The CDR3 is made up of 19 amino acids. The CDR3 loop reads CASSPGPRLAGGGTGELFF. In nucleotides, the CDR3 is TGCGCCAGCAGCCCCGGACCCCGACTAGCGGGAGGAGGGACCGGGGAGCTGTTTTTT.

This chain links TRBV7-2 with TRBJ1-5; 11 nucleotides line up with TRBD1. CDR1 is SGHTA and CDR2 is FQGNSA in the germline V gene. The length of the CDR3 is 15 residues. V lost 4 bases to trimming and J lost 6 bases; unmatched junction nucleotides: 5. The CDR3 bases are TGTGCCAGCAGCTCGGACAGGGGGCGGCCTCAGCCCCAGCATTTT. Its translation: CASSSDRGRPQPQHF.

Comment on this clone: The identical CDR3 is also encoded by other nucleotide sequences in the sample. The genes are TRBV9 and TRBJ2-3; no clear D gene. With 0 bases removed from V and 0 bases from J, the gap between germline ends came to 5 bases. The germline CDR1 and CDR2 sequences are SGDLS and YYNGEE. The CDR3 covers 14 residues. The CDR3 DNA reads as TGTGCCAGCAGCGTAGGCGGAAGCACAGATACGCAGTATTTT. As protein: CASSVGGSTDTQYF.

CDR3 sequence (DNA): TGTGCCAGCAGCGGCCCCAGGTCGGGACAGGGCCTCCTCAAAGAGACCCAGTACTTC. Its protein is CASSGPRSGQGLLKETQYF. The genes are TRBV9 and TRBJ2-5, with 9 bases matching TRBD1. Germline V gene lookup returns CDR1 SGDLS and CDR2 YYNGEE. The CDR3 length is 19 residues. The junction had 18 bases not matched to a gene; V was cut back by 3 bases and J by 3 bases.

V and J are TRBV28 and TRBJ1-1, with 8 bases lining up with TRBD1. The CDR3 is 14 residues long. J was trimmed by 6 bases and V by 5 bases; bases with no gene match: 8. In germline, CDR1 is MDHEN, CDR2 SYDVKM. CDR3 amino acids: CASSEDRAHPEAFF. The CDR3 region has the DNA TGTGCCAGCAGTGAGGACAGGGCTCACCCTGAAGCTTTCTTT.

The chain employs TRBV2 and TRBJ1-5; no firm D call. The CDR3 spans 13 residues. Deletions cut 7 bases from V and 2 bases from J, with 9 bases between. The germline gives CDR1 SNHLY, CDR2 FYNNEI. CDR3 residues: CASMVDRNQPQHF. In DNA, the CDR3 is TGTGCCAGCATGGTGGACCGCAATCAGCCCCAGCATTTT.

This chain links TRBV27 with TRBJ1-2, with 8 bases aligning to TRBD1. Germline assignment: CDR1 MNHEY and CDR2 SMNVEV (reference sequence). The CDR3 sequence is 18 residues long. V lost 5 bases to trimming and J lost 4 bases; unmatched junction nucleotides: 18. The CDR3 region has the DNA TGTGCCAGCAGTCCGAGAATTTCTACAGGGGGTCGAGGCTATGGCTACACCTTC. Protein: CASSPRISTGGRGYGYTF.

This chain uses TRBV21-1 with TRBJ2-3; the DNA was not used to check the table's D call, TRBD2. TRBV21-1 is given as a pseudogene. CDR3 size: 18 residues. The CDR3 DNA reads as TGTGCCAGCAGCAAGAGCGGCCCACTAGCCGCTAGCACAGATACGCAGTATTTT. It specifies CASSKSGPLAASTDTQYF.

The chain combines TRBV9 with TRBJ2-4, with 8 bases that match TRBD1. The CDR3 totals 16 residues. Germline lookup yields CDR1 SGDLS and CDR2 YYNGEE. V dropped 0 bases and J dropped 7; count of bases not matched to a gene: 9. The chain's CDR3 is CASSVGVGQGENIQYF. The CDR3 DNA reads as TGTGCCAGCAGCGTAGGTGTAGGACAGGGAGAGAACATTCAGTACTTC.

This chain links TRBV24-1 with TRBJ1-2; a possible D gene is TRBD1 (5 bases). The CDR3 extends over 16 amino acids. With 7 bases removed from V and 4 bases from J, the gap between germline ends came to 21 bases. Germline V gene data show CDR1 as KGHDR and CDR2 as SFDVKD. The CDR3 loop reads CATSGVTPGYGYGYTF. The DNA of the CDR3 is TGTGCCACCAGCGGGGTCACGCCAGGGTACGGCTATGGCTACACCTTC.

The chain is built from TRBV9 and TRBJ1-2, with no clear D. This CDR3 is built from 15 residues. V was shortened by 0 bases and J by 4 bases, with 13 bases between the two germline ends. Germline CDR1 SGDLS, CDR2 YYNGEE. The DNA of the CDR3 is TGTGCCAGCAGCGTAGACGGGTCGGCAATCTATGGCTACACCTTC. Translation gives CASSVDGSAIYGYTF. Filled out from reference TRBV9 and TRBJ1-2, the complete variable domain reads DSGVTQTPKHLITATGQRVTLRCSPRSGDLSVYWYQQSLDQGLQFLIQYYNGEERAKGNILERFSAQQFPDLHSELNLSSLELGDSALYFCASSVDGSAIYGYTFGSGTRLTVV.

V usage is TRBV12-3 or TRBV12-4 and J usage is TRBJ1-2, with D unclear. The CDR3 contains 13 residues. Trimming cost V 1 base and J 2 bases, with 5 bases left between them. The CDR3 nucleotides read TGTGCCAGCAGTTTAGAAGAAAACTATGGCTACACCTTC. It specifies CASSLEENYGYTF.

V and J are TRBV7-9 and TRBJ2-5, with D possibly TRBD2 on 6 matching bases. Per the germline V gene, CDR1 is SEHNR and CDR2 is FQNEAQ (reference sequence). This CDR3 contains 14 residues. Between the trimmed V and J ends, which lost 5 bases and 4 bases, there was a span of 14 bases. The CDR3 DNA sequence: TGTGCCAGCAGCCCCTCTGGAGGGCTAGAGACCCAGTACTTC. Protein sequence: CASSPSGGLETQYF.

The V call is TRBV25-1, the J call TRBJ2-1; no firm D call. The CDR3 has 12 amino acids. V was trimmed by 9 bases and J by 5 bases, leaving 11 bases between them. CDR1 is MGHDK and CDR2 is SYGVNS in the germline V gene. The CDR3 loop reads CASLDVDNEQFF. The DNA of the CDR3 is TGTGCCAGTCTAGACGTAGACAATGAGCAGTTCTTC.

This chain joins TRBV19 and TRBJ2-7; 7 nucleotides agree with TRBD1. V was clipped by 4 bases and J by 5 bases; unmatched bases: 8. The length of the CDR3 is 14 residues. The germline V gene has CDR1 LNHDA and CDR2 SQIVND (reference sequence). CDR3 residues: CASSRGDSRHEQYF. CDR3 in DNA: TGTGCCAGTAGTAGAGGGGACAGCAGACACGAGCAGTACTTC.

The CDR3 spells CASSSSGEDQPQHF. The CDR3 DNA reads TGTGCCAGCAGCTCATCTGGGGAGGATCAGCCCCAGCATTTT. V usage is TRBV5-4 and J usage is TRBJ1-5; no clear D. This CDR3 has 14 amino acids. Germline assignment: CDR1 SGHNT and CDR2 YYREEE (reference sequence). Trimming pared 3 bases from V and 5 bases from J, leaving 12 bases between.

The CDR3 is CASSPNSDEQYF. CDR3 nucleotide sequence: TGTGCCAGCTCACCTAATTCCGACGAGCAGTACTTC. The V call is TRBV18, the J call TRBJ2-7; unclear D gene. The CDR3 runs to 12 residues. Germline CDR1 KGHSH, CDR2 LQKENI. Trimming pared 3 bases from V and 5 bases from J, leaving 8 bases between. Full variable domain (remainder filled in from reference TRBV18 and TRBJ2-7): NAGVMQNPRHLVRRRGQEARLRCSPMKGHSHVYWYRQLPEEGLKFMVYLQKENIIDESGMPKERFSAEFPKEGPSILRIQQVVRGDSAAYFCASSPNSDEQYFGPGTRLTVT.